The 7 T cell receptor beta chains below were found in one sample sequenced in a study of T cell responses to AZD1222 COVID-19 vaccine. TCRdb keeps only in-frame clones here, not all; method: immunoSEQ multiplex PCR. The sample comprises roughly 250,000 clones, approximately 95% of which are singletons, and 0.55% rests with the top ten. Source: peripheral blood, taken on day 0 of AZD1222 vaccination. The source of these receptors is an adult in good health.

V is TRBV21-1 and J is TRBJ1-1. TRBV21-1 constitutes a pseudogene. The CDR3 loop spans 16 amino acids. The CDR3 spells CASSSGPGRLNTEAFF. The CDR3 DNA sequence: TGTGCCAGCAGCTCCGGTCCGGGACGCTTGAACACTGAAGCTTTCTTT.

The CDR3 region has the DNA TGTGCCAGCAGCCAAGTCGGGTTTGCAACTAATGAAAAACTGTTTTTT. Its translation is CASSQVGFATNEKLFF. The chain carries TRBV3-1 (or the pseudogene TRBV3-2) and TRBJ1-4; D call uncertain. Germline lookup yields CDR1 LGHDT and CDR2 YNNKEL (reference sequence). The CDR3 is 16 residues long. V dropped 1 base and J dropped 0 bases, with 9 bases sitting between them.

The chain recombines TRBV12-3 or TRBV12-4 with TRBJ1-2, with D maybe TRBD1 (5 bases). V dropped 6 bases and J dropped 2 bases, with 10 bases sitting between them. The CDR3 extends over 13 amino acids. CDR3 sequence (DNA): TGTGCCAGCAGCCCTGACAGAAACTATGGCTACACCTTC. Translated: CASSPDRNYGYTF.

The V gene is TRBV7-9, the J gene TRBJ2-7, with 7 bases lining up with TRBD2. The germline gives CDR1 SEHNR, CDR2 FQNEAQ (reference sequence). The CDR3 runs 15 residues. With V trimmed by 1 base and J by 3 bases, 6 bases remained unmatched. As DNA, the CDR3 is TGTGCCAGCAGCTTAGAGGGTGGCGGGAGCTACGAGCAGTACTTC. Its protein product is CASSLEGGGSYEQYF.

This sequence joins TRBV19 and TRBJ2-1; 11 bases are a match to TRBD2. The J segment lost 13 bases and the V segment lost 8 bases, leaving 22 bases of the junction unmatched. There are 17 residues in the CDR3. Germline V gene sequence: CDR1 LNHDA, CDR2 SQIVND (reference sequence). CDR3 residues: CASGSATSGRSPNVQFF. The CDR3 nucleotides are TGTGCCAGTGGGAGTGCCACTAGCGGGAGAAGTCCCAACGTCCAGTTCTTC.

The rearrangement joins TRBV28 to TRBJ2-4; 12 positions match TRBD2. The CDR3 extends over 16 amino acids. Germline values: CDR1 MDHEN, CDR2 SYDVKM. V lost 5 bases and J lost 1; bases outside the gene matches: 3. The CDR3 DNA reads TGTGCCAGCAGTCGACTAGCGGGAGACGCCAAAAACATTCAGTACTTC. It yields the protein CASSRLAGDAKNIQYF. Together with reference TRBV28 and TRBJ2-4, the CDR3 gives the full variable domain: DVKVTQSSRYLVKRTGEKVFLECVQDMDHENMFWYRQDPGLGLRLIYFSYDVKMKEKGDIPEGYSVSREKKERFSLILESASTNQTSMYLCASSRLAGDAKNIQYFGAGTRLSVL.

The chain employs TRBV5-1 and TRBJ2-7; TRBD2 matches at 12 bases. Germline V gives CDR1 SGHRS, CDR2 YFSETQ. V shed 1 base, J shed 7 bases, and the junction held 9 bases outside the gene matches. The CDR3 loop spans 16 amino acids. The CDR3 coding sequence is TGCGCCAGCAGCTTGTTGGCTAGCGGGGGGGCCCGAGAGCAGTACTTC. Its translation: CASSLLASGGAREQYF.